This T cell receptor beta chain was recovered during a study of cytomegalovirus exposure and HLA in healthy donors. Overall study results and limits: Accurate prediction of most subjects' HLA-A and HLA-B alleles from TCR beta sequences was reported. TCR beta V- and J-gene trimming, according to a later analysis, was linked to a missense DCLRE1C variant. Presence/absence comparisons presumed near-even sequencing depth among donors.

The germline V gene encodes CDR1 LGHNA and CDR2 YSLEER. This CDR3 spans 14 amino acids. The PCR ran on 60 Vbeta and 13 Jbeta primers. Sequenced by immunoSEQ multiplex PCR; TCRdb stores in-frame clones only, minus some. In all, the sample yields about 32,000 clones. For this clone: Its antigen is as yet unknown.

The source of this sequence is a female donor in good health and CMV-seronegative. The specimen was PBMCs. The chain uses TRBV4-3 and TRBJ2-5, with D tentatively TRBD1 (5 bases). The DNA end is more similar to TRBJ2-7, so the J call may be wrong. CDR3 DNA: TGCGCCAGCAGCCAAGTAGCAGGGCGCGACGAGCAGTACTTC. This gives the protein CASSQVAGRDEQYF.